In this sample, the clone carrying this TCR beta chain turned up once. The target antigen is unknown. The germline V gene has CDR1 SGHTA and CDR2 FQGNSA. The CDR3 has 13 residues. The germline V and J ends were trimmed by 5 bases and 4 bases, with 11 bases remaining between them. The data were taken from a study of T cell responses to AZD1222 COVID-19 vaccine. The data were produced by immunoSEQ multiplex PCR, yet TCRdb's version contains in-frame clones alone and is incomplete. The sample lists about 67,000 clones, 84% occurring once. Points from the study as a whole: Only six or seven AZD1222 recipients tested seropositive at baseline. A mostly white British donor set with more females was recruited, and clonal diversity was possibly underestimated. Repertoire sampling occurred only after the peak T cell response. Mapped onto spike, vaccine-associated CD4 TCRs spanned it and were dominant at 160-218 and 743-854.

The source material was peripheral blood, sampled on day 0 of AZD1222 vaccination. The chain couples TRBV7-2 to TRBJ1-1; D is unresolved. The TCR originated in an adult in good health. DNA of the CDR3: TGTGCCAGCAGCGGCAGGAGAAGCACTGAAGCTTTCTTT. Amino acids: CASSGRRSTEAFF.